This T cell receptor beta chain was observed in a study of cytomegalovirus exposure and HLA in healthy donors. Findings of the study overall: Differences between HLA loci emerged in a later analysis of TCR association rates, with DRB1 most and HLA-C fewest. A later analysis appeared to link common viral pathogens to several of the most significant clusters.

PCR involved 60 Vbeta and 13 Jbeta primers. The assay was immunoSEQ multiplex PCR, and TCRdb's table has in-frame clones only and misses some. This sample has 100,000 to 140,000 clones, with approximately 80% found just once. This CDR3 contains 15 residues. The V gene's germline CDR1 is MNHEY and CDR2 SVGAGI. V lost 2 bases and J lost 5; bases outside the gene matches: 7. To note about this clone: What it recognizes is unknown.

The sequence was collected from a male donor in good health and CMV-seronegative. Specimen: PBMCs. This chain links TRBV6-5 with TRBJ2-7, with 9 nucleotides matching TRBD1. Written as DNA, the CDR3 is TGTGCCAGCAGTTACGGACAGGGGAGTATCAACGAGCAGTACTTC. As protein: CASSYGQGSINEQYF.